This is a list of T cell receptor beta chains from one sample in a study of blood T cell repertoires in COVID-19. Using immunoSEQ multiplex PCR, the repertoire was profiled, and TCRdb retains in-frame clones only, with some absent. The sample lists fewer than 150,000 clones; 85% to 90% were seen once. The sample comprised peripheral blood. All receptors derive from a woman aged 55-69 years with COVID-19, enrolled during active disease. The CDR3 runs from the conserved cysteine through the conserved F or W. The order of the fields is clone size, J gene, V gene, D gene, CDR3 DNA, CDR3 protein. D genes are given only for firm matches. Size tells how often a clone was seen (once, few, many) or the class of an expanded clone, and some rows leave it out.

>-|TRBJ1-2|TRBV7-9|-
TGTGCCAGCAGCTCCCAAACAGGGAATTGGGGTGGCTACACCTTC
CASSSQTGNWGGYTF
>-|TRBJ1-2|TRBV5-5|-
TGTGCCAGCAGCTTGACGGATCGCGGTGGCTACACCTTC
CASSLTDRGGYTF
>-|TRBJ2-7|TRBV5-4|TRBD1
TGTGCCAGCAGCCTCCGGACAGGGGGTGAGCAGTACTTC
CASSLRTGGEQYF
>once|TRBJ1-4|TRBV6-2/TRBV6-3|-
TGTGCCAGCAGTTATGCCTTCGAGACAACTAATGAAAAACTGTTTTTT
CASSYAFETTNEKLFF
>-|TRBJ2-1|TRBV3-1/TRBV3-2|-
TGTGCCAGCAGCCTCTTACCCCTAGACTACAATGAGCAGTTCTTC
CASSLLPLDYNEQFF
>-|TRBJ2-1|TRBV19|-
TGTGCCAGTAGTATTGAGGGGACTGGGTCCTACAATGAGCAGTTCTTC
CASSIEGTGSYNEQFF
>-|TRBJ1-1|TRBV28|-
TGTGCCAGCAGTTTACTGCGGGTGAACACTGAAGCTTTCTTT
CASSLLRVNTEAFF
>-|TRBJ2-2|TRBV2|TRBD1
TGTGCCAACTCACTGACAGGGACCGGGGAGCTGTTTTTT
CANSLTGTGELFF
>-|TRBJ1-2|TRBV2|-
TGTGCCAGCAGAGACACAGGGTACGGAGGCTACACCTTC
CASRDTGYGGYTF
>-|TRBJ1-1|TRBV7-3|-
TGTGCCAGCAGCTACGGGGGGAGTAACACTGAAGCTTTCTTT
CASSYGGSNTEAFF
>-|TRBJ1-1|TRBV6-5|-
TGTGCCAGCAGTTACTCGGCAGGGGACACTGAAGCTTTCTTT
CASSYSAGDTEAFF
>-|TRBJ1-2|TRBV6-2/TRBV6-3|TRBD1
TGTGCCAGCAGTTATGGCCGAGGGGGCGCGGTTGACGGCTACACCTTC
CASSYGRGGAVDGYTF
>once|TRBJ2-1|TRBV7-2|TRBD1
TGTGCCAGCAGCTTTACAGGGGCATTCAATGAGCAGTTCTTC
CASSFTGAFNEQFF
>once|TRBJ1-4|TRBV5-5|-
TGTGCCAGCAGCCCGGCCGGGGGTCCTAATGAAAAACTGTTTTTT
CASSPAGGPNEKLFF
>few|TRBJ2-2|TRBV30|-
TGTGCCTGGACCTCGAGGGGGACCGGGGAGCTGTTTTTT
CAWTSRGTGELFF
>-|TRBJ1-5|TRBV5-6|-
TGTGCCAGCAGCTTTTCCTCAGGGAATCAGCCCCAGCATTTT
CASSFSSGNQPQHF
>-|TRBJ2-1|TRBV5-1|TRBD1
TGCGCCAGCAGCTTGATCGGTACAGGGGGCGTCCCCTACAATGAGCAGTTCTTC
CASSLIGTGGVPYNEQFF
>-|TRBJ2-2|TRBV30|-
TGTGCCTGGAGTGTACGGGTGACCGGGGAGCTGTTTTTT
CAWSVRVTGELFF
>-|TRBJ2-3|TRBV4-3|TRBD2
TGCGCCAGCAGCCATACTAGCGGGGGCCCCACAGATACGCAGTATTTT
CASSHTSGGPTDTQYF
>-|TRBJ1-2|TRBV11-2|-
TGTGCCAGCAGCCTCGGTGGACAAGTTGGTAACTATGGCTACACCTTC
CASSLGGQVGNYGYTF
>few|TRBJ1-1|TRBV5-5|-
TGTGCCAGCAGCTTGGGAGGGGGTATAGAAGCTTTCTTT
CASSLGGGIEAFF
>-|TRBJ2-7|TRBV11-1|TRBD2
TGTGCCAGCAGCTTTATCCTAGCGGCACGCCCCGAGCAGTACTTC
CASSFILAARPEQYF
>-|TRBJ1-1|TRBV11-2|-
TGTGCCAGCACTCCGAGGGTCTTGAACACTGAAGCTTTCTTT
CASTPRVLNTEAFF
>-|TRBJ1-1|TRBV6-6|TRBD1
TGTGCCAGCAGTTACTCGGGGGGACAGGGGGTCACTGAAGCTTTCTTT
CASSYSGGQGVTEAFF
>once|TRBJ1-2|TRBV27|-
TGTGCCAGCAGTTTCAGGGGAAGCAGCTATGGCTACACCTTC
CASSFRGSSYGYTF
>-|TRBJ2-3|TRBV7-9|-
TGTGCCAGCAGCCCCAGGGTCAGTAGCACAGATACGCAGTATTTT
CASSPRVSSTDTQYF
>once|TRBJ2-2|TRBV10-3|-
TGTGCCATCAGTGACAACGACAAATCTTCCGGGGAGCTGTTTTTT
CAISDNDKSSGELFF
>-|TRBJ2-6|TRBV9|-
TGTGCCAGCAGTCTACCTGGGGCCAACGTCCTGACTTTC
CASSLPGANVLTF
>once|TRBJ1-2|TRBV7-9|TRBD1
TGTGCCAGCAGCTTTGGACAGGGCTATGGCTACACCTTC
CASSFGQGYGYTF
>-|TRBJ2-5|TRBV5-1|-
TGCGCCAGCAGCACGGGAATTCAAGAGACCCAGTACTTC
CASSTGIQETQYF
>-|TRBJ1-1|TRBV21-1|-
TGTGCCAGCAGCAAAGATTTCAGGGGAGACATGAACACTGAAGCTTTCTTT
CASSKDFRGDMNTEAFF
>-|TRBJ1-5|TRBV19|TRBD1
TGTGCCAGTAGTACCTACAGGGGTAGCAATCAGCCCCAGCATTTT
CASSTYRGSNQPQHF
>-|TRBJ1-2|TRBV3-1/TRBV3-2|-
TGTGCCAGCAGCCAAGTAAAGGTTTCCAGGGATGGCTACACCTTC
CASSQVKVSRDGYTF
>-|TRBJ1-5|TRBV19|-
TGTGCCAGTAGCGGGGTGGATCGTCCCCAGCATTTT
CASSGVDRPQHF
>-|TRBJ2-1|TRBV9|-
TGTGCCAGCGGTGCCCTTGGGGGCCCCTACAATGAGCAGTTCTTC
CASGALGGPYNEQFF
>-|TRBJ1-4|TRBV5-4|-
TGTGCCAGCAGCTTGGCCGCAGGTGAAAAACTGTTTTTT
CASSLAAGEKLFF
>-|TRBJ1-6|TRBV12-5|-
TGTGCTAGTGGTTTAGTAGTTAGCTCCTATAATTCACCCCTCCACTTT
CASGLVVSSYNSPLHF
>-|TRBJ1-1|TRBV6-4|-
TGTGCCAGCAGAGGACAGATGAACACTGAAGCTTTCTTT
CASRGQMNTEAFF
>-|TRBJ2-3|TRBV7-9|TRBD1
TGTGCCAGCAGTCCGGTCGCTGGACAGGAATCAGATACGCAGTATTTT
CASSPVAGQESDTQYF
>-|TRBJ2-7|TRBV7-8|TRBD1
TGTGCCAGCACGGGACAGACCTACGAGCAGTACTTC
CASTGQTYEQYF
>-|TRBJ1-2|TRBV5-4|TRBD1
TGTGCCAGCCATTACAGGGGGGTTAACTATGGCTACACCTTC
CASHYRGVNYGYTF
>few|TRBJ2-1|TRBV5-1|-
TGCGCCAGCAGCTTGGGAGGATGTGAGCAGTTCTTC
CASSLGGCEQFF
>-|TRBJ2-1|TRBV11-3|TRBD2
TGTGCCAGCAGCTTGGGACTAGCGGGGGTGACCTACAATGAGCAGTTCTTC
CASSLGLAGVTYNEQFF
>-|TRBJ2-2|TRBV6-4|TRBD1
TGTGCCAGCAAACGGACAGGGGCGAACACCGGGGAGCTGTTTTTT
CASKRTGANTGELFF
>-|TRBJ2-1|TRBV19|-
TGTGCCAGTAGTATCTTGGCAGGGTTGAACAATGAGCAGTTCTTC
CASSILAGLNNEQFF
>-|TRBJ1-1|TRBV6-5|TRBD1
TGTGCCAGCAGTTACCGGGACAGTTGGGCAGCTTTCTTT
CASSYRDSWAAFF
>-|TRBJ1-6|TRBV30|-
TGTGCCTGGAGTGTACGGTCACCCCTCCACTTT
CAWSVRSPLHF
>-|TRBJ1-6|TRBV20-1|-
TGCAGTGCTAGTCCGTTCAGGACAGATTATAATTCACCCCTCCACTTT
CSASPFRTDYNSPLHF
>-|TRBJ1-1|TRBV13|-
TGTGCCAGCAGGGTGGGAGGGAACACTGAAGCTTTCTTT
CASRVGGNTEAFF
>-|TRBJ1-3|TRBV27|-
TGTGCCAGCAGTTCGACAAGGGCGGGTGGAAACACCATATATTTT
CASSSTRAGGNTIYF